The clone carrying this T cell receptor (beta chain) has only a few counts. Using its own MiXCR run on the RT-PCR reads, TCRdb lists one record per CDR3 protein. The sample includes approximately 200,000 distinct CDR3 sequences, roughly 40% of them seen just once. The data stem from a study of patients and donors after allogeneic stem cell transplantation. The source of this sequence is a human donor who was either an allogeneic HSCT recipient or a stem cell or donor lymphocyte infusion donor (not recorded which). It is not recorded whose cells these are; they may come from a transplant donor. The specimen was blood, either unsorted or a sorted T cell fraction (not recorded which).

The CDR3 region is CASSPPSTYEQYF. In nucleotides, the CDR3 is TGTGCCAGCAGCCCTCCCTCGACTTACGAGCAGTACTTC. The genes are TRBV12-3 or TRBV12-4 and TRBJ2-7; D is undetermined. The CDR3 is made up of 13 amino acids. With 6 bases removed from V and 4 bases from J, the gap between germline ends came to 13 bases.